The 6 T cell receptor beta chains listed next were all sequenced from one sample in a study of cytomegalovirus exposure and HLA in healthy donors. Primers included in the PCR were 60 Vbeta and 13 Jbeta primers. Some clones are missing from TCRdb's copy, which holds only in-frame ones; the method was immunoSEQ multiplex PCR. The repertoire has roughly 200,000 clones, 70% to 80% of them found once; the top ten carry approximately 0.69%. The sample comprised PBMCs. All receptors come from a middle-aged woman in good health and CMV-seronegative.

V usage is TRBV19 and J usage is TRBJ1-1; TRBD1 agrees at 9 bases. This CDR3 comprises 13 residues. Trimming took 4 bases from V and 5 from J; bases not matched to a gene: 2. Germline V CDR1 and CDR2: LNHDA, SQIVND (reference sequence). Here the CDR3 DNA reads TGTGCCAGTAGTACACAGGGGGCGACTGAAGCTTTCTTT. This gives the protein CASSTQGATEAFF. The full variable domain, rest sourced from reference TRBV19 and TRBJ1-1, is DGGITQSPKYLFRKEGQNVTLSCEQNLNHDAMYWYRQDPGQGLRLIYYSQIVNDFQKGDIAEGYSVSREKKESFPLTVTSAQKNPTAFYLCASSTQGATEAFFGQGTRLTVV.

V and J are TRBV6-5 and TRBJ2-7; tentatively, D is TRBD2 (6 bases). CDR1 and CDR2 (germline): MNHEY, SVGAGI. The CDR3 is 14 residues long. Trimming stripped 2 bases from V and 3 bases from J, with 11 bases between. In nucleotides, the CDR3 is TGTGCCAGCAGTTACGGATTAGCGGACTACGAGCAGTACTTC. Its protein is CASSYGLADYEQYF.

V and J are TRBV5-6 and TRBJ2-1, with 8 bases that match TRBD2. The CDR3 loop spans 15 amino acids. Losses at the gene ends were 7 bases for V and 3 bases for J; bases not matched to a gene: 9. CDR1 and CDR2 (germline): SGHDT, YYEEEE. The CDR3 nucleotides are TGTGCCAGCGGCCGGGGGGGCGGTTACTACAATGAGCAGTTCTTC. Translating gives CASGRGGGYYNEQFF.

In DNA, the CDR3 is TGTGCCACCCTCCCCGGGCTAGCGGGGGTCAATGAGCAGTTCTTC. Translation gives CATLPGLAGVNEQFF. The chain joins TRBV19 to TRBJ2-1; 10 bases align to TRBD2. Germline V lookup: CDR1 LNHDA, CDR2 SQIVND (reference sequence). J lost 6 bases, V lost 10 bases, and 12 bases had no gene match. The CDR3 length is 15 residues.

The chain employs TRBV11-3 and TRBJ2-7, with 7 bases aligning to TRBD2. From germline, CDR1 is SGHNT and CDR2 YENEEA. With V trimmed by 5 bases and J by 2 bases, 12 bases remained unmatched. This CDR3 spans 16 amino acids. CDR3 nucleotide sequence: TGTGCCAGCAGCCTCGGGGTAGCGGGCCTAGCCTACGAGCAGTACTTC. As protein: CASSLGVAGLAYEQYF.

This sequence joins TRBV29-1 and TRBJ2-1; 9 bases align to TRBD2. V gave up 4 bases and J gave up 1 base; unmatched junction bases: 5. Germline V gene sequence: CDR1 SQVTM, CDR2 ANQGSEA. The CDR3 sequence is 15 residues long. The CDR3 reads CSVVAGEASYNEQFF. CDR3 DNA: TGCAGCGTTGTAGCGGGAGAGGCATCCTACAATGAGCAGTTCTTC.